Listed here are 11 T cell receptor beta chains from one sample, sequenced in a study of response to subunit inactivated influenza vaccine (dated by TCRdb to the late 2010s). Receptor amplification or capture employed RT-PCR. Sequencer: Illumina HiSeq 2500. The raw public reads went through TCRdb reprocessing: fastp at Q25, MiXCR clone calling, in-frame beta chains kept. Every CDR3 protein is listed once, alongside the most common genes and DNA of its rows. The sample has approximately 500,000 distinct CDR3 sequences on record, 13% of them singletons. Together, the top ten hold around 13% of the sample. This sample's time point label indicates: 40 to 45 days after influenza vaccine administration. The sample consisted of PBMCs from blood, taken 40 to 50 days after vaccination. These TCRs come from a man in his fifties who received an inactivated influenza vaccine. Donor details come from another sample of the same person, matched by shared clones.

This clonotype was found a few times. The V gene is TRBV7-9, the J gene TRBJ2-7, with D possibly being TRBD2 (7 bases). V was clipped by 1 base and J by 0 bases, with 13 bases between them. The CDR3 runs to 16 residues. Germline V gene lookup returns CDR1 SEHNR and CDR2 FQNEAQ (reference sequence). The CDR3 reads CASSLEGGGHSYEQYF. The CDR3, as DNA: TGTGCCAGCAGCTTAGAAGGCGGGGGCCACTCCTACGAGCAGTACTTC.

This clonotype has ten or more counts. The CDR3 region has the DNA TGTGCCAGCAGCCCTGCAGCGAACACTGAAGCTTTCTTT. It is translated as CASSPAANTEAFF. This chain links TRBV6-1 with TRBJ1-1; D unresolved. The germline V gene encodes CDR1 MNHNS and CDR2 SASEGT. The CDR3 consists of 13 residues. The ends were cut back, 6 bases at V and 1 base at J, with 9 bases in the middle.

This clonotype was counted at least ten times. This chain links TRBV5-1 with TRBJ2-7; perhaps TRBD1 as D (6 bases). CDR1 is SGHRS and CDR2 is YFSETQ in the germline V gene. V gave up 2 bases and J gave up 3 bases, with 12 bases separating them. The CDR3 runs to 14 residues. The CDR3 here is CASSFGRGYYEQYF. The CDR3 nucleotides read TGCGCCAGCAGCTTCGGCAGGGGCTACTACGAGCAGTACTTC.

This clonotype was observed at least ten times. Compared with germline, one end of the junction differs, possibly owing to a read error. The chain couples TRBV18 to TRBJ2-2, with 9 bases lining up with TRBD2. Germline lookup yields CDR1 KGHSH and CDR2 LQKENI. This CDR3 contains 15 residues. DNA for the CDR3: TGCGCCAGCTCACCATGGACTAGCGACGCCGGGGAGCTGTTTTTT. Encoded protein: CASSPWTSDAGELFF.

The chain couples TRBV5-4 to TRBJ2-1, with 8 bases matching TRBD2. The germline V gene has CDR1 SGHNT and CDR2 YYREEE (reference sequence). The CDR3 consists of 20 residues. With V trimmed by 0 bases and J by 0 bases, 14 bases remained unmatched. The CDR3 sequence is CASSLERATSSGVSYNEQFF. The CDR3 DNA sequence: TGTGCCAGCAGCTTGGAGAGGGCTACGAGTAGCGGGGTCTCCTACAATGAGCAGTTCTTC.

CDR3 in amino acids: CASSLRPSGVGELFF. CDR3 coding DNA: TGTGCCAGCAGCTTGAGGCCTAGCGGGGTCGGGGAGCTGTTTTTT. This chain connects TRBV5-6 to TRBJ2-2, with 9 bases aligning to TRBD2. The CDR3 runs to 15 residues. CDR1 SGHDT and CDR2 YYEEEE come from the germline V gene. Trimming removed 1 base from V and 7 bases from J; junction bases left unmatched: 5.

The CDR3 coding sequence is TGTGCCAGCAGCGTCGGGCCTGCAATCAATGAGCAGTTCTTC. Amino acids: CASSVGPAINEQFF. The rearrangement uses TRBV9 and TRBJ2-1; D is ambiguous. The CDR3 spans 14 residues. Trimming took 2 bases from V and 6 from J, leaving 12 bases between them. From germline, CDR1 is SGDLS and CDR2 YYNGEE. Based on the CDR3 plus reference TRBV9 and TRBJ2-1, the full variable domain is DSGVTQTPKHLITATGQRVTLRCSPRSGDLSVYWYQQSLDQGLQFLIQYYNGEERAKGNILERFSAQQFPDLHSELNLSSLELGDSALYFCASSVGPAINEQFFGPGTRLTVL.

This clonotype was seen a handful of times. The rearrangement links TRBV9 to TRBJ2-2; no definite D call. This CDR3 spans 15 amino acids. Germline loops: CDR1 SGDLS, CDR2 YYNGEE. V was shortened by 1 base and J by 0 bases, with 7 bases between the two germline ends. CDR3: CASSVTESNTGELFF. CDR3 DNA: TGTGCCAGCAGCGTAACGGAATCGAACACCGGGGAGCTGTTTTTT.

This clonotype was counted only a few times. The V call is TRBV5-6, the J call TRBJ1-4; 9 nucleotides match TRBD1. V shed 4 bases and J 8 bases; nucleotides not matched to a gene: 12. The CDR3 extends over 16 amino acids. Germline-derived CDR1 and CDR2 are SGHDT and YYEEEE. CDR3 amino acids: CASSAPGGTGYEKLFF. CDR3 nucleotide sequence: TGTGCCAGCAGCGCCCCTGGAGGGACAGGGTACGAAAAACTGTTTTTT.

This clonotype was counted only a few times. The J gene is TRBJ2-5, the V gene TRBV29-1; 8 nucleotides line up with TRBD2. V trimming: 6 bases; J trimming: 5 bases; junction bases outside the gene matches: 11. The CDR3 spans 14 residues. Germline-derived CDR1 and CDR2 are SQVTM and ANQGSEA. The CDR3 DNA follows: TGCAGCGTCGGGGGCCATGGCGGGGGGGAGACCCAGTACTTC. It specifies CSVGGHGGGETQYF.

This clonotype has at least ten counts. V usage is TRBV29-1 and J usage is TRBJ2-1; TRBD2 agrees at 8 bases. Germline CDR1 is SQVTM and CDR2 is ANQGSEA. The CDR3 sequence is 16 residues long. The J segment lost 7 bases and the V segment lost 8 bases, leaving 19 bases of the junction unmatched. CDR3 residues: CSTTYLSGGYRNEQFF. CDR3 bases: TGCAGCACCACTTATCTGAGCGGGGGATATAGAAATGAGCAGTTCTTC.